Shown below are 22 T cell receptor beta chains from a single sample sequenced in a study of blood T cell repertoires in COVID-19. TCRdb's table, derived via immunoSEQ multiplex PCR, lists solely in-frame clones and lacks some. In the table there are roughly 150,000 clones, roughly 84% of which are singletons. The sample taken for sequencing was peripheral blood. These receptors all come from a human donor in a cohort sampled during active COVID-19.

V usage is TRBV5-1 and J usage is TRBJ1-2; D may be TRBD1 (5 bases). Germline V gene lookup returns CDR1 SGHRS and CDR2 YFSETQ. The CDR3 length is 13 residues. Trimming took 0 bases from V and 7 from J, leaving 10 bases between them. CDR3 residues: CASSLAGASGYTF. CDR3 DNA: TGCGCCAGCAGCTTGGCTGGGGCGAGTGGCTACACCTTC. The full variable domain, completed using reference TRBV5-1 and TRBJ1-2, is KAGVTQTPRYLIKTRGQQVTLSCSPISGHRSVSWYQQTPGQGLQFLFEYFSETQRNKGNFPGRFSGRQFSNSRSEMNVSTLELGDSALYLCASSLAGASGYTFGSGTRLTVV.

This clone has more than one count but fewer than ten. The chain couples TRBV6-5 to TRBJ1-2, with 7 bases identical to TRBD1. Germline CDR1 is MNHEY and CDR2 is SVGAGI. The ends lost 5 bases at V and 8 bases at J; junction bases unmatched: 5. The CDR3 is made up of 12 amino acids. The DNA for the CDR3 is TGTGCCAGCAGTAACAGGGGTCGAGGCTACACCTTC. Translation gives CASSNRGRGYTF.

This chain links TRBV6-2 or TRBV6-3 with TRBJ1-1, with D tentatively TRBD1 (5 bases). Germline V gene sequence: CDR1 MNHEY, CDR2 SVGEGT. The CDR3 sequence is 13 residues long. The V end lost 6 bases, the J end lost 4 bases, and 12 bases lay between the germline ends. CDR3 in DNA: TGTGCCAGCAGCCCTGTGCAGGGCACTGAAGCTTTCTTT. Protein product: CASSPVQGTEAFF.

The chain carries TRBV6-1 and TRBJ1-2, with D perhaps matching TRBD1 (6 bases). The CDR3 contains 15 residues. Trimming removed 3 bases from V and 8 bases from J, with 19 bases in between. Germline CDR1 is MNHNS and CDR2 is SASEGT. CDR3 amino acids: CASSDRDNSGEGYTF. In DNA form, the CDR3 reads TGTGCCAGCAGTGATAGGGACAACTCTGGAGAAGGCTACACCTTC.

This clone was seen a handful of times. This chain links TRBV7-3 with TRBJ2-1; TRBD2 matches at 7 bases. Germline CDR1 is SGHTA and CDR2 is FQGTGA. Germline trimming cut 5 bases from V and 2 bases from J; bases unmatched to any gene: 6. This CDR3 is built from 15 residues. The CDR3 nucleotides are TGTGCCAGCAGCCCCGGAGCGGGAACCTACAATGAGCAGTTCTTC. This encodes CASSPGAGTYNEQFF.

V and J are TRBV2 and TRBJ1-2, with 7 positions matching TRBD1. The germline CDR1 and CDR2 sequences are SNHLY and FYNNEI. J gave up 0 bases and V 5 bases, and 15 bases lay outside the gene matches. CDR3 size: 18 residues. CDR3 sequence (DNA): TGTGCCAGCAGTCTGACTGGGACAGCCATACCAGCTAACTATGGCTACACCTTC. Its protein product is CASSLTGTAIPANYGYTF.

J is TRBJ2-3 and V is TRBV6-6; 10 positions agree with TRBD2. The CDR3 runs to 16 residues. Per germline, CDR1 MNHNY and CDR2 SVGAGI (reference sequence). After removal of 2 bases from V and 6 bases from J, the junction contained 8 bases not matched to a gene. CDR3 nucleotides: TGTGCCAGCAGTTACGCCACTAGCGGGGTGGGGGATACGCAGTATTTT. Its protein is CASSYATSGVGDTQYF.

The V and J genes are TRBV3-1 (or the pseudogene TRBV3-2) and TRBJ2-1; a weak D match, TRBD1 (6 bases). This CDR3 has 14 residues. With 5 bases removed from V and 9 bases from J, the gap between germline ends came to 17 bases. The germline gives CDR1 LGHDT, CDR2 YNNKEL (reference sequence). In DNA, the CDR3 is TGTGCCAGCAGCACCTTGACAGGCCCCGGTGAGCAGTTCTTC. This encodes CASSTLTGPGEQFF.

The chain is built from TRBV19 and TRBJ1-6, with 9 positions matching TRBD1. With 4 bases clipped from V and 10 bases from J, the junction kept 5 bases outside the gene matches. CDR1 and CDR2 from the germline V gene are LNHDA and SQIVND (reference sequence). CDR3 length: 14 amino acids. CDR3 residues: CASSTRDRESPLHF. The CDR3 DNA is TGTGCCAGTAGTACTCGGGACAGGGAATCACCCCTCCACTTT.

This clone occurred once. The chain recombines TRBV20-1 with TRBJ1-1; D perhaps matches TRBD1 (6 bases). In germline, CDR1 is DFQATT, CDR2 SNEGSKA (reference sequence). The CDR3 covers 10 residues. V dropped 7 bases and J dropped 10 bases, with 13 bases sitting between them. CDR3 sequence: CSVQGQRAFF. The CDR3 nucleotides are TGCAGTGTTCAGGGGCAGAGAGCTTTCTTT.

V gene TRBV6-2 or TRBV6-3 combines with J gene TRBJ2-2, with D perhaps matching TRBD1 (6 bases). The CDR3 totals 15 residues. Trimming removed 5 bases from V and 4 bases from J, with 14 bases in between. Germline CDR1 reads MNHEY; CDR2 reads SVGEGT. CDR3 nucleotides: TGTGCCAGCAGTCCGTACAGGGAGTTCACCGGGGAGCTGTTTTTT. Translated, it gives CASSPYREFTGELFF.

CDR3 residues: CASSKDSSNYGYTF. CDR3 coding DNA: TGTGCCAGCAGTAAGGACAGTTCTAACTATGGCTACACCTTC. This sequence joins TRBV4-2 and TRBJ1-2; possibly TRBD1 for D (6 bases). The CDR3 contains 14 residues. CDR1 LGHNA and CDR2 YNFKEQ come from the germline V gene. V was clipped by 6 bases and J by 0 bases, with 11 bases between them.

The chain combines TRBV5-5 with TRBJ1-2; no clear D. Germline V CDR1 and CDR2: SGHKS, YYEKEE (reference sequence). The V end lost 1 base, the J end lost 2 bases, and 9 bases lay between the germline ends. The CDR3 runs 14 residues. The CDR3, as DNA: TGTGCCAGCAGCTTGCAGGCAGAAAACTATGGCTACACCTTC. Translation: CASSLQAENYGYTF.

The chain couples TRBV24-1 to TRBJ2-1; unclear D gene. The CDR3 length is 11 residues. V lost 1 base, J lost 10 bases, and 4 bases lay in between. CDR1 and CDR2 (germline): KGHDR, SFDVKD. The CDR3 coding sequence is TGTGCCACCAGTGATTTCTCGGAGCAGTTCTTC. This sequence encodes CATSDFSEQFF.

This chain connects TRBV4-2 to TRBJ2-5, with a weak D call TRBD2 (6 bases). Germline V CDR1 and CDR2: LGHNA, YNFKEQ. The CDR3 sequence is 14 residues long. The germline V and J ends were trimmed by 5 bases and 4 bases, with 14 bases remaining between them. The CDR3 bases are TGTGCCAGCAGCAGAGAAGGCGGGGTAGAGACCCAGTACTTC. Its translation is CASSREGGVETQYF.

V and J are TRBV19 and TRBJ2-1, with D possibly TRBD2 on 5 matching bases. Germline CDR1 and CDR2: LNHDA and SQIVND (reference sequence). The CDR3 runs to 18 residues. V was pared by 1 base and J by 0 bases, with 16 bases between. Here the CDR3 reads CASSIGHLGENSYNEQFF. CDR3 sequence (DNA): TGTGCCAGTAGTATAGGGCATCTCGGGGAGAACTCCTACAATGAGCAGTTCTTC.

The V gene is TRBV21-1, the J gene TRBJ2-3; the D call of TRBD2 is as the table states it, not checked on the DNA. TRBV21-1 is a pseudogene locus. This CDR3 is built from 16 residues. CDR3 DNA sequence: TGTGCCAGCAGTCGAGGATCCCGGGACTTCACAGATACGCAGTATTTT. Its protein product is CASSRGSRDFTDTQYF.

V is TRBV7-6 and J is TRBJ2-1; 8 bases match TRBD1. With 1 base clipped from V and 5 bases from J, the junction kept 4 bases outside the gene matches. Germline V gene lookup returns CDR1 SGHVS and CDR2 FNYEAQ. The CDR3 is made up of 15 amino acids. The CDR3 coding sequence is TGTGCCAGCAGCTTAGGCAGGGGGCCGAACAATGAGCAGTTCTTC. Translation gives CASSLGRGPNNEQFF.

The V and J genes are TRBV2 and TRBJ2-1; D ambiguous. V dropped 0 bases and J dropped 5 bases, with 8 bases sitting between them. CDR3 size: 14 residues. The V gene's germline CDR1 is SNHLY and CDR2 FYNNEI. The CDR3 loop reads CASSEASAHNEQFF. CDR3 nucleotide sequence: TGTGCCAGCAGTGAAGCCAGCGCGCACAATGAGCAGTTCTTC.

The V call is TRBV24-1, the J call TRBJ2-2; D may be TRBD1 (5 bases). The CDR3 runs to 13 residues. The V end lost 5 bases, the J end lost 7 bases, and 10 bases lay between the germline ends. Germline CDR1 is KGHDR and CDR2 is SFDVKD. The CDR3 bases are TGTGCCACCAGTGTGTCAGGGTTCGGGGAGCTGTTTTTT. This codes for CATSVSGFGELFF.

The chain recombines TRBV5-5 with TRBJ2-7; D might be TRBD1 (5 bases). The CDR3 contains 15 residues. Looked up from germline, CDR1 is SGHKS and CDR2 is YYEKEE (reference sequence). V shed 0 bases and J shed 2 bases, with 12 bases lying between them. CDR3 nucleotide sequence: TGTGCCAGCAGCTTGGGGCAGGGATATGCCTACGAGCAGTACTTC. Encoded protein: CASSLGQGYAYEQYF. Combining the CDR3 with reference TRBV5-5 and TRBJ2-7 gives the whole variable domain DAGVTQSPTHLIKTRGQQVTLRCSPISGHKSVSWYQQVLGQGPQFIFQYYEKEERGRGNFPDRFSARQFPNYSSELNVNALLLGDSALYLCASSLGQGYAYEQYFGPGTRLTVT.

Only one count was recorded for this clone. This chain links TRBV11-2 with TRBJ1-1; D ambiguous. Germline V lookup: CDR1 SGHAT, CDR2 FQNNGV. Trimming stripped 3 bases from V and 4 bases from J, with 9 bases between. The CDR3 length is 13 residues. CDR3: CASSLERGTEAFF. In nucleotides, the CDR3 is TGTGCCAGCAGCTTGGAGAGAGGCACTGAAGCTTTCTTT.